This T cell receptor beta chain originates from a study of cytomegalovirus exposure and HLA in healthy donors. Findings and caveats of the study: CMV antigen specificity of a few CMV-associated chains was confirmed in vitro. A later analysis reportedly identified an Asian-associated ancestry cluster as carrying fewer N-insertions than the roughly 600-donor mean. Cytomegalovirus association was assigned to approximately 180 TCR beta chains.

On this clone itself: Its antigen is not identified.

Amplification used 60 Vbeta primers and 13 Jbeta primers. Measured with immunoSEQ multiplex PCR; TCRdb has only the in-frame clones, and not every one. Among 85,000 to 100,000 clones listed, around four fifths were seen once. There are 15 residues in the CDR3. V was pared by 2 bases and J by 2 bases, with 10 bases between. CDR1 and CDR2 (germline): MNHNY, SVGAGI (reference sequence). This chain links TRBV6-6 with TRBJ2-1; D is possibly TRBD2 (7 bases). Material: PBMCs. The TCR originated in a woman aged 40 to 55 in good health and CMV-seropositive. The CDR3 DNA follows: TGTGCCAGCAGTTACAGGGGGGGGGCCTACAATGAGCAGTTCTTC. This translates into CASSYRGGAYNEQFF.